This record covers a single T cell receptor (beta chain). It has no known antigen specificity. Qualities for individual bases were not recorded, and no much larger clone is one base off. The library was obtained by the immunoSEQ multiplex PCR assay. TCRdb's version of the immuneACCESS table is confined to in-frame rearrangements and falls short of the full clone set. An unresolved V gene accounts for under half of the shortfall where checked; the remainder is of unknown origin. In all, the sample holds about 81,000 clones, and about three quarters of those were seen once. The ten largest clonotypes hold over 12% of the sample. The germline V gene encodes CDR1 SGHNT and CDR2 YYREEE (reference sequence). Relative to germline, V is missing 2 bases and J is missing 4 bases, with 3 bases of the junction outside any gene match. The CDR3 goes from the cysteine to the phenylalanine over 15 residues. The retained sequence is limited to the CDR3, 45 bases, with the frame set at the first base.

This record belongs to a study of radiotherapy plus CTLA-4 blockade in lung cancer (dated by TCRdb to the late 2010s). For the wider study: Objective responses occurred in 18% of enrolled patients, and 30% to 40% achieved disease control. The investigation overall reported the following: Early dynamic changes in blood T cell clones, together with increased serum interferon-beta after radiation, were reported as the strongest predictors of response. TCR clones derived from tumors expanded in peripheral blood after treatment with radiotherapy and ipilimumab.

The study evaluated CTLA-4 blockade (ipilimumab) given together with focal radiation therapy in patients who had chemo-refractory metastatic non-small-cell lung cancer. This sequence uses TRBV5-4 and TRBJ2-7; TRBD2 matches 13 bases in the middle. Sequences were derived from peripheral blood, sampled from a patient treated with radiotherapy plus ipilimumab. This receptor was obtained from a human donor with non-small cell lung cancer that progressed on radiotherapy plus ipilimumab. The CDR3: CASSLLAGGRYEQYF. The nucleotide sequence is TGTGCCAGCAGCTTACTAGCGGGGGGGCGTTACGAGCAGTACTTC. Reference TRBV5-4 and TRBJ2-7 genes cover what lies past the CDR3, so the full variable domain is ETGVTQSPTHLIKTRGQQVTLRCSSQSGHNTVSWYQQALGQGPQFIFQYYREEENGRGNFPPRFSGLQFPNYSSELNVNALELDDSALYLCASSLLAGGRYEQYFGPGTRLTVT.